The TCR beta chain described here comes from a study of graft-versus-host responses after intestinal transplantation. Turning to the study itself: Induction using anti-thymocyte globulin, followed by tacrolimus and steroids for approximately 3 years, was given to all recipients.

Here immunoSEQ multiplex PCR was the method, and the copy in TCRdb shows in-frame clones only, minus some. Here the sample spans just under 65,000 clones, 85% to 95% being singletons. Trimming stripped 6 bases from V and 0 bases from J, with 9 bases between. Looked up from germline, CDR1 is SNHLY and CDR2 is FYNNEI. The CDR3 length is 15 residues. Points on this clone: Its antigen is unknown.

This clonotype originated in a human donor who was the organ donor for an intestinal transplant. Sequenced material: unstimulated CD8+ T cells sorted from spleen or lymph node cells, taken before transplant. J is TRBJ2-6 and V is TRBV2; D perhaps matches TRBD1 (5 bases). CDR3 nucleotides: TGTGCCAGCAGGGGGCGCGACTCTGGGGCCAACGTCCTGACTTTC. Translation gives CASRGRDSGANVLTF. Combining the CDR3 with reference TRBV2 and TRBJ2-6 gives the whole variable domain EPEVTQTPSHQVTQMGQEVILRCVPISNHLYFYWYRQILGQKVEFLVSFYNNEISEKSEIFDDQFSVERPDGSNFTLKIRSTKLEDSAMYFCASRGRDSGANVLTFGAGSRLTVL.